In this sample, the clone carrying this TCR beta chain turned up many times. What it recognizes is unknown. These data belong to a study of T cells in Graves' hyperthyroidism and ophthalmopathy. Amplification yielded TCR beta CDR3 regions, with RNA transcripts as the source. In the first-round RT-PCR of the TCR CDR3, the HTBI primer set was used. TCRdb re-analysed the multiplex PCR reads in MiXCR, keeping a single row per CDR3 protein. The sample consists of 500,000 or so distinct CDR3 sequences, 15% to 20% of them appearing once. Uncontrolled infection, other autoimmune disease, pregnancy or lactation disqualified patients from enrolment. Diagnostic decisions used clinical symptoms, serum thyroxine and TRAb, thyroid ultrasound and orbital computed tomography. Looked up from germline, CDR1 is MNHNS and CDR2 is SASEGT. V gave up 7 bases and J gave up 2 bases, with 15 bases separating them. The CDR3 runs 14 residues.

Notes on the study in general: A 13 V-J signature model discriminated ophthalmopathy versus stable hyperthyroidism. Most thyroid clonotypes with frequency above 0.001 were detected in blood.

The TCR was taken from a woman aged 30 to 39 with Graves' ophthalmopathy. V usage is TRBV6-1 and J usage is TRBJ2-7; D gene unclear. The material sequenced was blood. The CDR3 reads CASNDVGRPYEQYF. DNA for the CDR3: TGTGCCAGCAATGATGTCGGCAGACCCTACGAGCAGTACTTC.